This T cell receptor (beta chain) was profiled in a study of T cell responses to AZD1222 COVID-19 vaccine. Overall study findings and caveats: Donor demographics were predominantly white British with a female majority; clonal diversity may be underestimated. Spike-specific TCR breadth rose after two AZD1222 doses, and depth rose as well.

Produced via immunoSEQ multiplex PCR; TCRdb's table is partial and in-frame only. The sample lists 150,000 to 200,000 clones, approximately 94% seen once, with roughly 9.8% in the top ten. Trimming stripped 5 bases from V and 0 bases from J, with 11 bases between. The germline V gene encodes CDR1 LNHDA and CDR2 SQIVND (reference sequence). CDR3 size: 15 residues. Comment on this clone: Antigen specificity is unknown.

The rearrangement links TRBV19 to TRBJ2-1; D could derive from TRBD1 or TRBD2 (5 bases each). The TCR sequence derives from an adult in good health. The sample was peripheral blood, taken on day 0 of AZD1222 vaccination. CDR3 sequence reads: CASSQGPSSYNEQFF. DNA for the CDR3: TGTGCCAGTAGTCAGGGACCTAGCTCCTACAATGAGCAGTTCTTC. Drawing the rest from reference TRBV19 and TRBJ2-1, the complete variable domain is DGGITQSPKYLFRKEGQNVTLSCEQNLNHDAMYWYRQDPGQGLRLIYYSQIVNDFQKGDIAEGYSVSREKKESFPLTVTSAQKNPTAFYLCASSQGPSSYNEQFFGPGTRLTVL.